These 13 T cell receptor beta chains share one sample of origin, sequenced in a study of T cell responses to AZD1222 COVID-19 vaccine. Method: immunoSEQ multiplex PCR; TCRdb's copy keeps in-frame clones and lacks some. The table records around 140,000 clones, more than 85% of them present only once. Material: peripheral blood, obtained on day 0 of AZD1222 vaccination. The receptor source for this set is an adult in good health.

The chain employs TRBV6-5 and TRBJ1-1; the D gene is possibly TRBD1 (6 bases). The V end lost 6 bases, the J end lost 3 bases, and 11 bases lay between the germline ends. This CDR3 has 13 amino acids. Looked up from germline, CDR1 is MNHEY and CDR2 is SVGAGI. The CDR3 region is CASSQGSDTEAFF. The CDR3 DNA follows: TGTGCCAGCAGCCAGGGGTCTGACACTGAAGCTTTCTTT.

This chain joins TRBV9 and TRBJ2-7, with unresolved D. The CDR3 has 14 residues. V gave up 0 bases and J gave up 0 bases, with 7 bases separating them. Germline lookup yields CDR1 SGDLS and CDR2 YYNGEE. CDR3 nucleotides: TGTGCCAGCAGCGTAGGTGCTGACTCCTACGAGCAGTACTTC. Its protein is CASSVGADSYEQYF.

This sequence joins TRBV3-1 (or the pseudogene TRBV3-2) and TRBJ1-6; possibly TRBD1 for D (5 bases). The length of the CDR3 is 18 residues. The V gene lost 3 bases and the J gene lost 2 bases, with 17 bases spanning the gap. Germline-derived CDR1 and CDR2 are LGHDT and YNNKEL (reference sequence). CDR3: CASSHVPGRWTYNSPLHF. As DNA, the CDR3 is TGTGCCAGCAGCCACGTCCCAGGGCGATGGACCTATAATTCACCCCTCCACTTT.

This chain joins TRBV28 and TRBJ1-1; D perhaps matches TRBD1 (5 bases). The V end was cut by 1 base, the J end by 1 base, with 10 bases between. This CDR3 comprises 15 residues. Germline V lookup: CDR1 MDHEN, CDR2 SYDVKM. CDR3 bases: TGTGCCAGCAGTTTATTTTGGGGCGCGAACACTGAAGCTTTCTTT. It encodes CASSLFWGANTEAFF.

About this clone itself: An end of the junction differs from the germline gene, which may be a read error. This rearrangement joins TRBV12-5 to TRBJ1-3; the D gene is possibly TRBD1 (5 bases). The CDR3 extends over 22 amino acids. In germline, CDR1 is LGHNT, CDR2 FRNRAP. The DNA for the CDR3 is TGTGCTAGTGCTTTGGCGCAAAGGGGTTTGCGCCCCTATTTTAACTCTGGAAACACCATATATTTT. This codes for CASALAQRGLRPYFNSGNTIYF. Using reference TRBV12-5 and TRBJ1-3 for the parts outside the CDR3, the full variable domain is DARVTQTPRHKVTEMGQEVTMRCQPILGHNTVFWYRQTMMQGLELLAYFRNRAPLDDSGMPKDRFSAEMPDATLATLKIQPSEPRDSAVYFCASALAQRGLRPYFNSGNTIYFGEGSWLTVV.

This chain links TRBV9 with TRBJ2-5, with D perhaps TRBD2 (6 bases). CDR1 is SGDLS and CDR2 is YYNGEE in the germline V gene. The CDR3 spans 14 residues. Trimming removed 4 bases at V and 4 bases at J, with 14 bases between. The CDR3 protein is CASSSGLRIETQYF. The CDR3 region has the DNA TGTGCCAGCAGCTCGGGACTCCGGATAGAGACCCAGTACTTC.

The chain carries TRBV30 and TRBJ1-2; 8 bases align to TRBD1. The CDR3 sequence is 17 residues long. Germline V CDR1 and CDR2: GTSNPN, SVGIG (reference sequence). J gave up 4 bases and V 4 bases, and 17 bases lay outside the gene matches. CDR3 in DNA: TGTGCCTGGACCCCAATGCTCGGACAGGGACAACTCTATGGCTACACCTTC. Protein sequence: CAWTPMLGQGQLYGYTF.

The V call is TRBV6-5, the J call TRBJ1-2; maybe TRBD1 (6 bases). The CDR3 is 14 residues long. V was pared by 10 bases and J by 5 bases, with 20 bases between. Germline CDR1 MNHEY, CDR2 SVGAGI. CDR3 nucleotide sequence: TGTGCCACCAGGGGCACAGTTAGGGGGTATGGCTACACCTTC. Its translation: CATRGTVRGYGYTF.

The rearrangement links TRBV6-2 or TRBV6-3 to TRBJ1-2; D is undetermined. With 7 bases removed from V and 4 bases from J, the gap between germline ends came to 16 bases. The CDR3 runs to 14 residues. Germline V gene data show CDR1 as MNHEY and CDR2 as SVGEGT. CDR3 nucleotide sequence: TGTGCCAGCACCCCTTGGTCTGCCGCCTATGGCTACACCTTC. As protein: CASTPWSAAYGYTF.

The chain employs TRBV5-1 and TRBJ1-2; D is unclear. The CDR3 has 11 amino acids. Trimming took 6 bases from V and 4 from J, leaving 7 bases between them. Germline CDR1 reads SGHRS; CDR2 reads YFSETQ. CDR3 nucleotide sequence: TGCGCCAGCAACGGCGGCTATGGCTACACCTTC. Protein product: CASNGGYGYTF.

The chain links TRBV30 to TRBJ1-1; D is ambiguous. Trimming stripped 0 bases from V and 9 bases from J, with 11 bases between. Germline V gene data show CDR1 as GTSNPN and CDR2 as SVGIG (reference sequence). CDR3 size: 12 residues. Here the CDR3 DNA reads TGTGCCTGGAGTGTACGGAATTTCAAAGCTTTCTTT. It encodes CAWSVRNFKAFF.

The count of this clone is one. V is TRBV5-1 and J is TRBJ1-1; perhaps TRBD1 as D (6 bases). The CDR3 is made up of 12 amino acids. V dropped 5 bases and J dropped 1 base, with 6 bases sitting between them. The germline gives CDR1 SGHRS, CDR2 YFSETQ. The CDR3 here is CASRQGNTEAFF. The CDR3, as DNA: TGCGCCAGCAGACAGGGGAACACTGAAGCTTTCTTT.

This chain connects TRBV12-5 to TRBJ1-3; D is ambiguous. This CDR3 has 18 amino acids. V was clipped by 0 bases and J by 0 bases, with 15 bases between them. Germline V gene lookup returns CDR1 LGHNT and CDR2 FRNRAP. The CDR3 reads CASGLVLSRQTSGNTIYF. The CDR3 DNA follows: TGTGCTAGTGGTTTGGTACTCTCTCGCCAAACCTCTGGAAACACCATATATTTT.